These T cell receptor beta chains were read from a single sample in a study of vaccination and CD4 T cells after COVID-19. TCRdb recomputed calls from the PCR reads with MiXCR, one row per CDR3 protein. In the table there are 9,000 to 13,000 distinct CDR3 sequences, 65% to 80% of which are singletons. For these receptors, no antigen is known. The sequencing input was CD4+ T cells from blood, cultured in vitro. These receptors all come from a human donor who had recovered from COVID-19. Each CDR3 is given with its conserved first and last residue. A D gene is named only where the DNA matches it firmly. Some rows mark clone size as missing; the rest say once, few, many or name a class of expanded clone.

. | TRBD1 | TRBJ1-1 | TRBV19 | TGTGCCACCAAGCAGGGGGAGACTGAAGCTTTCTTT | CATKQGETEAFF
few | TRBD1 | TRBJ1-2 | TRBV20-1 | TGCAGTGCGCCGGACAGGGGGCAAGCTAACTATGGCTACACCTTC | CSAPDRGQANYGYTF
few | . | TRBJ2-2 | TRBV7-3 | TGTGCCAGCAGCTTAGGAGGTGCGGCGAACACCGGGGAGCTGTTTTTT | CASSLGGAANTGELFF
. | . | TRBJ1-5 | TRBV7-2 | TGTGCCAGCAGCTCCCAGGGTAGCAATCAGCCCCAGCATTTT | CASSSQGSNQPQHF
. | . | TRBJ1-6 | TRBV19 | TGTGCCAGTAGTAGAAGACAGGTGGAAGGATCACCCCTCCACTTT | CASSRRQVEGSPLHF
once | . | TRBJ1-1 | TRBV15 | TGTGCCACCAGCAAGGGAGGGGGTGGTAAAGCTGAAGCTTTCTTT | CATSKGGGGKAEAFF
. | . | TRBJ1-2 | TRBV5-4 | TGTGCCAGCAGCCTCAATCAACCCCCTGACGGGCGGTCTTTC | CASSLNQPPDGRSF
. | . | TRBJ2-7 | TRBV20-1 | TGCAGTGCTGACGGAACCTACGAGCAGTACTTC | CSADGTYEQYF
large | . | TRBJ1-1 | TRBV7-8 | TGTGCCAGCAGCTTAGAGGTAGCAGGGCTCACTGAAGCTTTCTTT | CASSLEVAGLTEAFF
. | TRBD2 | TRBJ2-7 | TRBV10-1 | TGCGCCAGCAGTGTGGGGACTAGCAGCACCTACGAGCAGTACTTC | CASSVGTSSTYEQYF
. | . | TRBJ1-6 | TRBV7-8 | TGTGCCAGCAGACCAAGGAGCTCCTATAATTCACCCCTCCACTTT | CASRPRSSYNSPLHF
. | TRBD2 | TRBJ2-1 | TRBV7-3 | TGCGCCAGCAGCCAACCGCGGGAGAAGGTGGGCAATGAGCAGTTCTTC | CASSQPREKVGNEQFF
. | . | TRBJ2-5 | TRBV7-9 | TGTGCCAGCAGCTATGGGGACCCCCAAGAGACCCAGTACTTC | CASSYGDPQETQYF
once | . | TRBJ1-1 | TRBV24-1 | TGTGCCACCAGTGATTTGCGGTCCTCCGAAGCTTTCTTT | CATSDLRSSEAFF
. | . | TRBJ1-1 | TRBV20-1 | TGCAGTGCATCCGGGACCATCTATGGGGGGGGGGCTTTCTTT | CSASGTIYGGGAFF
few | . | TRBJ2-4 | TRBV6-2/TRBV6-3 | TGTGCCAGCAATAACGGGATTGGGACCCCGTACTTC | CASNNGIGTPYF
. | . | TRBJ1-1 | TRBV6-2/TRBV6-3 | TGTGCCAGCAGTTACTTGGGCAGTAGGGGCACTGAAGCTTTCTTT | CASSYLGSRGTEAFF
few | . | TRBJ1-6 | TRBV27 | TGTGCCAGCATGAAGTCGAGCTCCTATAATTCACCCCTCCACTTT | CASMKSSSYNSPLHF
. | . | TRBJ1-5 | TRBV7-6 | TGTGCCAGCAGCTTGTCCAGCAATCAGCCCCAGCATTTT | CASSLSSNQPQHF
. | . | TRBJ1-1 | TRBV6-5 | TGTGCCAGCAGTTACCCGAGGGGGGTCCCAATATCGAACACTGAAGCTTTCTTT | CASSYPRGVPISNTEAFF
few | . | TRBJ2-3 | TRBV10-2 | TGCGCCAGCAGTGAGTCCGGCCGGACAGATACGCAGTATTTT | CASSESGRTDTQYF
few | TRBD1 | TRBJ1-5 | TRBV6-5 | TGTGCCAGCAGTTTACAGGGGGGCAATCAGCCCCAGCATTTT | CASSLQGGNQPQHF
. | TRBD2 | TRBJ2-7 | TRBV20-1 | TGCAGTGCCCCGGGGAGGACTAGCGGGAGTTCCTACGAGCAGTACTTC | CSAPGRTSGSSYEQYF
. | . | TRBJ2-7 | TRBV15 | TGTGCCACCAGCAGAGATATGCCGGGACAAGGAATACAGTACTTC | CATSRDMPGQGIQYF
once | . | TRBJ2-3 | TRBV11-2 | TGTGCCAGCAGCTCCATTGCACTTACAGATACGCAGTATTTT | CASSSIALTDTQYF
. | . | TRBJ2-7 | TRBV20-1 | TGCAGTGCTAGGGGACTGCTTAATTACGAGCAGTACTTC | CSARGLLNYEQYF
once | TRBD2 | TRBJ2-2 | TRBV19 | TGTGCCACCCGAGCGGGAGACTTTAACACCGGGGAGCTGTTTTTT | CATRAGDFNTGELFF
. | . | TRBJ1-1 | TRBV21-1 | TGTGCCAGCAGCAAAGGTAACGGGACAGGGAGCACTGAAGCTTTCTTT | CASSKGNGTGSTEAFF
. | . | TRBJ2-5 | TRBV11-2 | TGTGCCAGCAGCCCCTGGACCCTAGGCGAGACCCAGTACTTC | CASSPWTLGETQYF
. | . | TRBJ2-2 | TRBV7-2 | TGTGCCAGCAGCTTAGGGACAACCACCGGGGAGCTGTTTTTT | CASSLGTTTGELFF